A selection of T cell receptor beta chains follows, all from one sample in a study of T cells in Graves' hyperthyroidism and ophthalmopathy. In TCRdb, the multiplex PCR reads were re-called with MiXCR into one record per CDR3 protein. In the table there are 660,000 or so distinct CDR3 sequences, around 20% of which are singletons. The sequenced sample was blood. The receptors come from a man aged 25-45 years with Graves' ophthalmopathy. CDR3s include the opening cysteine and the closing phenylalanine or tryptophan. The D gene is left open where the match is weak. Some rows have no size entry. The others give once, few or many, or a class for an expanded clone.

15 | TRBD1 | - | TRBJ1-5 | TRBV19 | CASTLDRALNQPQHF | TGTGCCAGTACTCTGGACAGGGCCCTGAATCAGCCCCAGCATTTT
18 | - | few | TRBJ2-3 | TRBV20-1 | CSIPGQGRLAPRTDTQYF | TGCTCAATTCCGGGACAGGGAAGACTAGCGCCCCGCACAGATACGCAGTATTTT
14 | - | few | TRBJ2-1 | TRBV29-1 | CSVEAGLASYEQFF | TGCAGCGTTGAAGCAGGCCTAGCTTCATATGAGCAGTTCTTC
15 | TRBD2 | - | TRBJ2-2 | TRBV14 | CASSQESGRAGELFF | TGTGCCAGCAGCCAAGAAAGCGGGAGGGCCGGGGAGCTGTTTTTT
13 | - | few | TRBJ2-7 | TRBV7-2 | CASSSEGSYEQYF | TGTGCCAGCAGCTCAGAGGGGAGCTACGAGCAGTACTTC
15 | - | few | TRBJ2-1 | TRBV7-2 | CASSSDPSSYNEQFF | TGTGCCAGCAGCTCCGACCCCAGCTCCTACAATGAGCAGTTCTTC
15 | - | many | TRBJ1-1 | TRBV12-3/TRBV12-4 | CASSLRQAMNTEAFF | TGTGCCAGCAGTTTAAGGCAGGCGATGAACACTGAAGCTTTCTTT
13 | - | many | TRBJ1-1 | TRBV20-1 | CSADEGRNTEAFF | TGCAGTGCGGACGAGGGGAGGAACACTGAAGCTTTCTTT
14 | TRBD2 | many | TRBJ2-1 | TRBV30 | CAWNSGRGYNEQFF | TGTGCCTGGAACAGCGGGAGGGGGTACAATGAGCAGTTCTTC
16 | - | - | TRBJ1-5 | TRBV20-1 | CSAKNGASDSNQPQHF | TGCAGTGCTAAGAACGGGGCATCAGATAGCAATCAGCCCCAGCATTTT
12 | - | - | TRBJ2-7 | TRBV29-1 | CSATAQGREQYF | TGCAGCGCCACTGCCCAGGGGAGGGAGCAGTACTTC
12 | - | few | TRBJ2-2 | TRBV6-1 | CASCRGDGELFF | TGTGCCAGCTGCAGGGGAGACGGGGAGCTGTTTTTT
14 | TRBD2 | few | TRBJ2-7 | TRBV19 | CASSGGETTYEQYF | TGTGCCAGTAGTGGGGGGGAGACTACCTACGAGCAGTACTTC
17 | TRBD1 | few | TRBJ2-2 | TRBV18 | CASSPFGTASNTGELFF | TGTGCCAGCTCACCATTCGGGACAGCATCGAACACCGGGGAGCTGTTTTTT
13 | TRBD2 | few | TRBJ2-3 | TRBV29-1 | CSIGLAVTDTQYF | TGCAGCATTGGACTAGCGGTCACAGATACGCAGTATTTT
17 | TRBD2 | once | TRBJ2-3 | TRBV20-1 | CSARDLLGREAGDTQYF | TGCAGTGCTAGAGATCTTTTGGGGCGGGAGGCGGGGGATACGCAGTATTTT
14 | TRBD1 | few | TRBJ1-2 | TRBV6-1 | CASSLQGANDGYTF | TGTGCCAGCAGTTTACAGGGGGCGAATGATGGCTACACCTTC